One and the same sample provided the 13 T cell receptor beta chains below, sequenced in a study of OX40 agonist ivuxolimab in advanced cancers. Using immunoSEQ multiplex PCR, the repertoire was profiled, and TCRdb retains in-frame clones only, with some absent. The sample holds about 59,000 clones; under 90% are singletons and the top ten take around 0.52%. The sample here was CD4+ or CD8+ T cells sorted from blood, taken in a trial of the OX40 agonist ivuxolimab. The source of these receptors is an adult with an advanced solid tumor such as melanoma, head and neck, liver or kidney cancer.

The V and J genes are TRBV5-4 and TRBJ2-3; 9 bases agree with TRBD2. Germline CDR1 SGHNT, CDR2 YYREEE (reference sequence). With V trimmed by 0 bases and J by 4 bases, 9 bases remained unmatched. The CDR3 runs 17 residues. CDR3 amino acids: CASSLGLAARGPDTQYF. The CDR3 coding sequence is TGTGCCAGCAGCTTGGGACTAGCGGCCCGAGGGCCAGATACGCAGTATTTT.

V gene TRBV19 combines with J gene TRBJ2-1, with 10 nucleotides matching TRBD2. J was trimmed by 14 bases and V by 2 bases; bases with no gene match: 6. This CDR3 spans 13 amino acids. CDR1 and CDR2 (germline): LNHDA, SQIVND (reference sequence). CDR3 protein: CASSIRAGGPKFF. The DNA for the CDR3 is TGTGCCAGTAGTATAAGAGCGGGAGGGCCCAAGTTCTTC.

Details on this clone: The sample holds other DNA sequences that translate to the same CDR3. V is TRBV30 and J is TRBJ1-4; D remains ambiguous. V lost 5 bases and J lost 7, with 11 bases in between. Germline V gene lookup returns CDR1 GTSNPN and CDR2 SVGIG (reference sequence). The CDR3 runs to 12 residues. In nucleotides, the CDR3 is TGTGCCTGGGGGAGGGATGGTGAAAAACTGTTTTTT. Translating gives CAWGRDGEKLFF.

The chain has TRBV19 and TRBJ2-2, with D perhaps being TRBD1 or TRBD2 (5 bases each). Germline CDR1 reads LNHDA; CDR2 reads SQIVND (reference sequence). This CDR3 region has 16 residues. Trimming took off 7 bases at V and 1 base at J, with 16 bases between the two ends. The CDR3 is CASNKIGTGNTGELFF. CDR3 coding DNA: TGTGCCAGTAACAAGATAGGGACGGGGAACACCGGGGAGCTGTTTTTT.

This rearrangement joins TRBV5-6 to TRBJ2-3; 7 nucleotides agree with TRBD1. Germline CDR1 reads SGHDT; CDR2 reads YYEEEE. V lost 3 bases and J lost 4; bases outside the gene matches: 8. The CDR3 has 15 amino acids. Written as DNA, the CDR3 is TGTGCCAGCAGCTCCATTGACAGGGTGGCAGATACGCAGTATTTT. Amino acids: CASSSIDRVADTQYF.

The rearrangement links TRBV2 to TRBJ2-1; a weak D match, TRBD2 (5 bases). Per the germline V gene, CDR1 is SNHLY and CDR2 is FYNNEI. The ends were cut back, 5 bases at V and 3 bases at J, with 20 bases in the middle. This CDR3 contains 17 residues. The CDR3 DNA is TGTGCCAGCAGTTTTAGTCCCCCCCGGGGAGTCTACAATGAGCAGTTCTTC. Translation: CASSFSPPRGVYNEQFF. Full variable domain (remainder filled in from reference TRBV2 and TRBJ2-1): EPEVTQTPSHQVTQMGQEVILRCVPISNHLYFYWYRQILGQKVEFLVSFYNNEISEKSEIFDDQFSVERPDGSNFTLKIRSTKLEDSAMYFCASSFSPPRGVYNEQFFGPGTRLTVL.

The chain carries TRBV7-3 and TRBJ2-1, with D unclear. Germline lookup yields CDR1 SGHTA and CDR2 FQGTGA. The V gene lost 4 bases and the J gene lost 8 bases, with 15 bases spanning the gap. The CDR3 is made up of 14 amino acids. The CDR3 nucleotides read TGTGCCAGCAGCTCAAAGAACCCCCAGGATGAGCAGTTCTTC. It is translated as CASSSKNPQDEQFF.

CDR3 loop: CASSLTGDGTEAFF. Here the CDR3 DNA reads TGTGCCAGCAGTCTTACAGGGGATGGCACTGAAGCTTTCTTT. The chain combines TRBV2 with TRBJ1-1; 7 nucleotides align to TRBD1. The CDR3 runs 14 residues. Unmatched junction bases numbered 7, after V lost 5 bases and J lost 4 bases. Germline V lookup: CDR1 SNHLY, CDR2 FYNNEI. Combining the CDR3 with reference TRBV2 and TRBJ1-1 gives the whole variable domain EPEVTQTPSHQVTQMGQEVILRCVPISNHLYFYWYRQILGQKVEFLVSFYNNEISEKSEIFDDQFSVERPDGSNFTLKIRSTKLEDSAMYFCASSLTGDGTEAFFGQGTRLTVV.

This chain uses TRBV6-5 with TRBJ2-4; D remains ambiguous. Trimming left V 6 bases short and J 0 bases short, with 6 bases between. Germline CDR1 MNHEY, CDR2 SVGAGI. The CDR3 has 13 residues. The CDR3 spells CASRELAKNIQYF. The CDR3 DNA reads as TGTGCCAGCAGGGAGCTAGCCAAAAACATTCAGTACTTC.

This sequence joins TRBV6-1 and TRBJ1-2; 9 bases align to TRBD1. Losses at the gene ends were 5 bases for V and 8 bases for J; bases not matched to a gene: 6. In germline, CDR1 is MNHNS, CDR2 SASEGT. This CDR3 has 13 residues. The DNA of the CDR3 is TGTGCCAGCAGTTCCGGGACAGGGAGCGGCTACACCTTC. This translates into CASSSGTGSGYTF.

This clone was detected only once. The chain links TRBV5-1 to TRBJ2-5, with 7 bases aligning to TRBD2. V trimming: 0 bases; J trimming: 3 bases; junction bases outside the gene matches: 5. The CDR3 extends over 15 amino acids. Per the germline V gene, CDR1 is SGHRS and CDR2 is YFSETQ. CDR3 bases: TGCGCCAGCAGCTTGGAAGCGGGACCAGAAGAGACCCAGTACTTC. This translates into CASSLEAGPEETQYF.

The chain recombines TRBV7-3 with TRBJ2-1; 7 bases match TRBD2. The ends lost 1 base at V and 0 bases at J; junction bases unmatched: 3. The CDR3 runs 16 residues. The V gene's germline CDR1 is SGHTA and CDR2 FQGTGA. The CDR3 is CASSLNGGSSYNEQFF. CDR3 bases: TGTGCCAGCAGCTTAAATGGCGGGAGCTCCTACAATGAGCAGTTCTTC.

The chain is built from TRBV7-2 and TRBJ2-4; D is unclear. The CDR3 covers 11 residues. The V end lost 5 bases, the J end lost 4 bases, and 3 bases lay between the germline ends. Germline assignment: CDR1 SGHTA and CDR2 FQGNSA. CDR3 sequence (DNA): TGTGCCAGCAGCCAAAAAAACATTCAGTACTTC. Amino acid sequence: CASSQKNIQYF.